Below are 16 T cell receptor beta chains sequenced from a single sample in a study of draining lymph node invasion in breast cancer. TCRdb re-called the bulk RNA-seq reads through MiXCR, storing one row per CDR3 protein. This repertoire shows a few thousand distinct CDR3 sequences, about 85% found once; its top ten account for 1.6%. Sorting for CD4+ CD45RA- CD25- cells yielded memory conventional CD4 T cells. Material: sorted memory CD4+ effector T cells from a lymph node. The receptors here all came from a female donor with luminal breast cancer.

This chain links TRBV6-1 with TRBJ1-2; TRBD1 agrees at 7 bases. The CDR3 consists of 14 residues. CDR1 and CDR2 (germline): MNHNS, SASEGT. V was pared by 3 bases and J by 3 bases, with 4 bases of the junction left unmatched. The CDR3 region is CASSDAGGDYGYTF. The CDR3 DNA sequence: TGTGCCAGCAGTGATGCAGGGGGTGACTATGGCTACACCTTC.

J is TRBJ1-1 and V is TRBV7-9, with D uncertain. This CDR3 region has 15 residues. The germline gives CDR1 SEHNR, CDR2 FQNEAQ (reference sequence). Trimming took 0 bases from V and 3 from J, leaving 11 bases between them. CDR3 sequence: CASSLADPTYTEAFF. The DNA of the CDR3 is TGTGCCAGCAGCTTAGCGGACCCAACGTACACTGAAGCTTTCTTT.

The V and J genes are TRBV18 and TRBJ2-3, with D hard to call. There are 11 residues in the CDR3. Trimming cost V 6 bases and J 6 bases, with 7 bases left between them. The germline CDR1 and CDR2 sequences are KGHSH and LQKENI. The chain's CDR3 is CASSPSDTQYF. DNA for the CDR3: TGTGCCAGCTCTCCCTCGGATACGCAGTATTTT.

J is TRBJ2-5 and V is TRBV7-8, with 13 nucleotides matching TRBD2. CDR1 and CDR2 from the germline V gene are SGHVS and FQNEAQ. This CDR3 region has 16 residues. The J segment lost 4 bases and the V segment lost 3 bases, leaving 5 bases of the junction unmatched. Here the CDR3 DNA reads TGTGCCAGCAGCTTTCAGCGGACTAGCGGGGGAGAGACCCAGTACTTC. Translation: CASSFQRTSGGETQYF.

The CDR3 here is CASRQQGASEAFF. CDR3 DNA: TGTGCCAGCAGGCAACAGGGTGCGTCTGAAGCTTTCTTT. The chain links TRBV12-3 or TRBV12-4 to TRBJ1-1; possible D gene TRBD1, 6 bases. V lost 6 bases to trimming and J lost 6 bases, with 14 bases between them. The CDR3 sequence is 13 residues long.

V and J are TRBV7-2 and TRBJ1-2; D is uncertain. Trimming left V 1 base short and J 2 bases short, with 8 bases between. In germline, CDR1 is SGHTA, CDR2 FQGNSA. This CDR3 has 14 amino acids. CDR3 in amino acids: CASSLDPRNYGYTF. The DNA for the CDR3 is TGTGCCAGCAGCTTAGACCCCAGGAACTATGGCTACACCTTC.

This clonotype was detected only once. This chain connects TRBV7-3 to TRBJ2-2, with D possibly TRBD1 on 6 matching bases. CDR1 SGHTA and CDR2 FQGTGA come from the germline V gene. This CDR3 has 15 residues. V lost 4 bases and J lost 5, with 14 bases in between. CDR3 in amino acids: CASSSTGSRTGELFF. DNA of the CDR3: TGTGCCAGCAGCTCTACAGGGAGTAGGACCGGGGAGCTGTTTTTT.

The CDR3 here is CASRTGTGDGYTF. The CDR3 DNA follows: TGTGCCAGCAGGACCGGGACAGGGGATGGCTACACCTTC. V is TRBV12-3 or TRBV12-4 and J is TRBJ1-2; TRBD1 matches at 10 bases. The CDR3 runs 13 residues. With 6 bases clipped from V and 6 bases from J, the junction kept 4 bases outside the gene matches.

The chain combines TRBV20-1 with TRBJ1-4; weak D call: TRBD1 (5 bases). Trimming cost V 1 base and J 6 bases, with 12 bases left between them. This CDR3 spans 14 amino acids. Germline loops: CDR1 DFQATT, CDR2 SNEGSKA (reference sequence). The CDR3 bases are TGCAGTGCTAGAGTGGCAGGGTTGGATGAAAAACTGTTTTTT. Translation gives CSARVAGLDEKLFF.

The rearrangement links TRBV19 to TRBJ2-5; tentatively, D is TRBD1 (5 bases). The CDR3 runs 14 residues. V shed 1 base and J shed 4 bases, with 10 bases lying between them. Germline values: CDR1 LNHDA, CDR2 SQIVND (reference sequence). The CDR3 loop is CASSIVGRAETQYF. CDR3 DNA sequence: TGTGCCAGTAGTATAGTCGGCAGGGCAGAGACCCAGTACTTC.

This clonotype was found once. The rearrangement links TRBV20-1 to TRBJ1-3; D unresolved. Deletions cut 1 base from V and 7 bases from J, with 14 bases between. CDR1 and CDR2 from the germline V gene are DFQATT and SNEGSKA (reference sequence). This CDR3 region has 14 residues. Here the CDR3 DNA reads TGCAGTGCTAGAGCTGTAGTACCGGGGAACACCATATATTTT. Amino acids: CSARAVVPGNTIYF.

The genes are TRBV7-3 and TRBJ2-3; 10 nucleotides align to TRBD2. Germline V CDR1 and CDR2: SGHTA, FQGTGA. The CDR3 sequence is 16 residues long. The J segment lost 0 bases and the V segment lost 5 bases, leaving 5 bases of the junction unmatched. CDR3 in amino acids: CASSVLAGVSTDTQYF. The CDR3 nucleotides are TGTGCCAGCAGCGTTCTAGCGGGGGTGAGCACAGATACGCAGTATTTT.

The chain carries TRBV15 and TRBJ2-3; the D is unclear. The CDR3 sequence is 13 residues long. V was clipped by 0 bases and J by 6 bases, with 7 bases between them. Germline CDR1 LNHNV, CDR2 YYDKDF (reference sequence). CDR3: CATSRDVGDTQYF. In nucleotides, the CDR3 is TGTGCCACCAGCAGAGACGTCGGGGATACGCAGTATTTT. Based on the CDR3 plus reference TRBV15 and TRBJ2-3, the full variable domain is DAMVIQNPRYQVTQFGKPVTLSCSQTLNHNVMYWYQQKSSQAPKLLFHYYDKDFNNEADTPDNFQSRRPNTSFCFLDIRSPGLGDTAMYLCATSRDVGDTQYFGPGTRLTVL.

This chain uses TRBV6-1 with TRBJ1-5; tentatively, D is TRBD1 (5 bases). Germline CDR1 reads MNHNS; CDR2 reads SASEGT. This CDR3 is built from 16 residues. The ends were cut back, 5 bases at V and 7 bases at J, with 21 bases in the middle. As DNA, the CDR3 is TGTGCCAGCAGTCCTAAAGTCGGGGGGAATGGACAGCCCCAGCATTTT. Amino acids: CASSPKVGGNGQPQHF.

This chain connects TRBV7-2 to TRBJ2-7, with 14 bases fitting TRBD2. The ends lost 4 bases at V and 5 bases at J; junction bases unmatched: 1. Germline V gene sequence: CDR1 SGHTA, CDR2 FQGNSA. This CDR3 is built from 14 residues. Written as DNA, the CDR3 is TGTGCCAGCAGCTGGGGACTAGCGGGGGACGAGCAGTACTTC. Amino acids: CASSWGLAGDEQYF.

V and J are TRBV28 and TRBJ1-1, with D unresolved. CDR3 length equals 13 residues. V was clipped by 2 bases and J by 5 bases, with 9 bases between them. Germline CDR1 reads MDHEN; CDR2 reads SYDVKM. The CDR3 reads CASSLAVATEAFF. In DNA form, the CDR3 reads TGTGCCAGCAGTTTAGCGGTGGCGACTGAAGCTTTCTTT.